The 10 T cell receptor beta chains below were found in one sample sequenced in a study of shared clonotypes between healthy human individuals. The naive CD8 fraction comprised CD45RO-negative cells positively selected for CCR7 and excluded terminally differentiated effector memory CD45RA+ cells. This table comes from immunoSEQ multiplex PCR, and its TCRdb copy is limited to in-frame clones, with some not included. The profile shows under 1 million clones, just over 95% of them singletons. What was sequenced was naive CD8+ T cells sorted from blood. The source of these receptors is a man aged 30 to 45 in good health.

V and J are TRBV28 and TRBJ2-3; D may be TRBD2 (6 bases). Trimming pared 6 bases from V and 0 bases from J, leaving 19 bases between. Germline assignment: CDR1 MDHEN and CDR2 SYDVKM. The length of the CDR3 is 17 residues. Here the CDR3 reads CASSPSFVGGSTDTQYF. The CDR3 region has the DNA TGTGCCAGCAGCCCCTCCTTCGTGGGAGGAAGCACAGATACGCAGTATTTT.

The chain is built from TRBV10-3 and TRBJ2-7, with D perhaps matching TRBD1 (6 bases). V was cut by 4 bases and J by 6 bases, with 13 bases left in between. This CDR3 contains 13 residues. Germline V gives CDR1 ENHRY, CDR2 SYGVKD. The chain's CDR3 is CAISADRGGEQYF. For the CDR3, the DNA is TGTGCCATCAGTGCGGACAGAGGAGGCGAGCAGTACTTC.

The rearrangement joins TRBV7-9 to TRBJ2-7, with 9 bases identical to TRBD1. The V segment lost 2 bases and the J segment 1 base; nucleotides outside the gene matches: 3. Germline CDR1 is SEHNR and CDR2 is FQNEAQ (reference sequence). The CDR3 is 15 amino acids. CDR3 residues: CASSLTDRGSYEQYF. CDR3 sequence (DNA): TGTGCCAGCAGCTTAACGGACAGGGGTTCCTACGAGCAGTACTTC.

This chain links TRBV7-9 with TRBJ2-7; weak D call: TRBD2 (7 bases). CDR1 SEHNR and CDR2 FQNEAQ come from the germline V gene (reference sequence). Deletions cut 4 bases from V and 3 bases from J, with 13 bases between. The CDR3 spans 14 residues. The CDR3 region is CASSSGGRIYEQYF. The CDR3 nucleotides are TGTGCCAGCAGCTCCGGGGGGCGAATCTACGAGCAGTACTTC.

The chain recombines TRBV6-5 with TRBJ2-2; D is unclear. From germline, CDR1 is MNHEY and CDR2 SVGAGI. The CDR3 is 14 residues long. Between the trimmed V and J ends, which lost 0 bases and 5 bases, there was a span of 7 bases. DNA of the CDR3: TGTGCCAGCAGTTACTCGATAGTTACCGGGGAGCTGTTTTTT. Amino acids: CASSYSIVTGELFF.

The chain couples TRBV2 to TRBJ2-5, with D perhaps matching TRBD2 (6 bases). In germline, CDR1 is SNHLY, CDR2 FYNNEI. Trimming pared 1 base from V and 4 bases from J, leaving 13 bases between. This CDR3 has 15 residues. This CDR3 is CASSEGGALPETQYF. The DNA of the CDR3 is TGTGCCAGCAGTGAAGGCGGGGCGCTCCCAGAGACCCAGTACTTC.

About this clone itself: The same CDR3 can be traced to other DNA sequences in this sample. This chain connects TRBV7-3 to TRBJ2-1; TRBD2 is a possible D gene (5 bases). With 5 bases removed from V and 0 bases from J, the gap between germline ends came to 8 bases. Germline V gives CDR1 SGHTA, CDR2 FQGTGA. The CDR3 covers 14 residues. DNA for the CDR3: TGTGCCAGCAGCCTGAGCGGCTCCTACAATGAGCAGTTCTTC. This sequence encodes CASSLSGSYNEQFF.

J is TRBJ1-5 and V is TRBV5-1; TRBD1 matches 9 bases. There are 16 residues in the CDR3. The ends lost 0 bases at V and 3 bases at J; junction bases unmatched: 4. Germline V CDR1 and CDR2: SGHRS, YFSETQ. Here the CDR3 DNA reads TGCGCCAGCAGCTTGGCAGGGACAGGGAACAATCAGCCCCAGCATTTT. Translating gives CASSLAGTGNNQPQHF. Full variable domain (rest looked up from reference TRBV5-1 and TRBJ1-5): KAGVTQTPRYLIKTRGQQVTLSCSPISGHRSVSWYQQTPGQGLQFLFEYFSETQRNKGNFPGRFSGRQFSNSRSEMNVSTLELGDSALYLCASSLAGTGNNQPQHFGDGTRLSIL.

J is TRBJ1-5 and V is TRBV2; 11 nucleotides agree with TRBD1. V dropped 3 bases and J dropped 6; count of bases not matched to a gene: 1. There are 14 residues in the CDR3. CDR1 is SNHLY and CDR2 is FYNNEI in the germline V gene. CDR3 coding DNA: TGTGCCAGCAGTGACGGGACAGGGGGTCAGCCCCAGCATTTT. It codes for CASSDGTGGQPQHF.

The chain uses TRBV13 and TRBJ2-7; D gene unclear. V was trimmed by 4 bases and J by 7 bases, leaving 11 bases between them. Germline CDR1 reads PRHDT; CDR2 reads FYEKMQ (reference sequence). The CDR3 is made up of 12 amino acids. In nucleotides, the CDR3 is TGTGCCAGCAGCTCAATTCGTCGGGAGCAGTACTTC. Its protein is CASSSIRREQYF.